The TCR beta chain under discussion was sequenced for a study of cytotoxic CD8 clonotypes in ibrutinib-treated CLL. Study-level points and caveats: The public clonotypes identified were infrequent and showed contraction or stability on treatment. Sampling times, which were not matched between the groups, differed between sustained-remission patients and progressing patients. Whereas clonality rose at ibrutinib response, it declined toward baseline at progression.

For TCR beta libraries, roughly 2.2 micrograms of genomic DNA were obtained from cryopreserved PBMCs. With regard to this clone: Its cognate antigen is unknown.

CDR1 is MNHEY and CDR2 is SVGAGI in the germline V gene. The CDR3 covers 13 residues. V lost 6 bases to trimming and J lost 4 bases, with 11 bases between them. Generated by immunoSEQ multiplex PCR, the TCRdb table keeps only in-frame clones and is missing some. The sample contains some 46,000 clones, about 70% of which appear only once. The V and J genes are TRBV6-5 and TRBJ2-3, with D possibly TRBD1 on 6 matching bases. Sequencing was performed on PBMCs, taken after 12 months of ibrutinib treatment. The clonotype comes from a human donor with chronic lymphocytic leukemia. The CDR3 DNA sequence: TGTGCCAGCAGATCTGGGGGCTCAGATACGCAGTATTTT. Its protein is CASRSGGSDTQYF.